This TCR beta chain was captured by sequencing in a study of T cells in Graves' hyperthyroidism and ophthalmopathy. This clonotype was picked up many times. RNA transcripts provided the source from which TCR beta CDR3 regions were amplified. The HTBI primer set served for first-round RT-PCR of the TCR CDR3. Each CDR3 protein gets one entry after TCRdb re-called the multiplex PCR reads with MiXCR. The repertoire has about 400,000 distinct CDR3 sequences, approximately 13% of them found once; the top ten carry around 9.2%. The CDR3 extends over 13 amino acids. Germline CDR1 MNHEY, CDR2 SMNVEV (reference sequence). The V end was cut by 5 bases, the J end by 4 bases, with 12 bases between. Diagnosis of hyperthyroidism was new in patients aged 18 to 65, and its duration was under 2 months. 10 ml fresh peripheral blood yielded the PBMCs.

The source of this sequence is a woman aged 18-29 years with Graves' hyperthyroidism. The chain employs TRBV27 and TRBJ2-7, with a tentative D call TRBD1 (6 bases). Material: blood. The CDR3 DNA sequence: TGTGCCAGCAGTCCCATCCAGGGGTACGAGCAGTACTTC. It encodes CASSPIQGYEQYF.